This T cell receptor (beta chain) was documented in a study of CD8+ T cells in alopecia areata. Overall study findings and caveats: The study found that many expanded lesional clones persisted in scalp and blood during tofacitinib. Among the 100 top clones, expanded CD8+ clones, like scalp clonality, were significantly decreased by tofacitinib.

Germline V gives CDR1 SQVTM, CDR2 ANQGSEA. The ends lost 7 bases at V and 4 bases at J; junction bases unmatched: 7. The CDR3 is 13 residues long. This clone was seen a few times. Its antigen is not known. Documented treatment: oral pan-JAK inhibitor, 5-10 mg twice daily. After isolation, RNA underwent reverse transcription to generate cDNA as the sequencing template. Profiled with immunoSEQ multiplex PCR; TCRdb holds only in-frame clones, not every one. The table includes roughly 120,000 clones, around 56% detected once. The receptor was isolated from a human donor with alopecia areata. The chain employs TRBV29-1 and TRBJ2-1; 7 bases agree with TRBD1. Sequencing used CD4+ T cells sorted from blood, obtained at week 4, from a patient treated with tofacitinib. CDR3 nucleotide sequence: TGCAGCGACAGTGCGGACAGGTACAATGAGCAGTTCTTC. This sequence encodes CSDSADRYNEQFF.